Below are 29 T cell receptor beta chains sequenced from a single sample in a study of post-analysis software for immune sequencing data. Whole-study findings and limits: TRBV5-6, TRBV5-1 and TRBV20-1 belonged to a set of a handful of TRBV segments that were more frequent in patients than controls.

Tagging with unique molecular identifiers was a feature of the TCR beta cDNA libraries. TCRdb re-analysed the PCR reads in MiXCR, keeping a single row per CDR3 protein. The repertoire holds 750,000 to 950,000 distinct CDR3 sequences, roughly 50% seen once, with over 4% in the top ten. Antigen specificity for these receptors is unknown. Sequencing used blood. These receptors all stem from a girl aged 5-17 years with multiple sclerosis.

The chain is built from TRBV6-6 and TRBJ2-1; 10 bases are shared with TRBD2. The CDR3 spans 17 residues. Unmatched junction bases numbered 13, after V lost 5 bases and J lost 6 bases. Germline-derived CDR1 and CDR2 are MNHNY and SVGAGI (reference sequence). In nucleotides, the CDR3 is TGTGCCAGCAGTCCGGGACTAGCGTCCAGATCTGGCAATGAGCAGTTCTTC. The encoded protein is CASSPGLASRSGNEQFF.

This clonotype was seen a single time. The chain carries TRBV27 and TRBJ1-1; possible D gene TRBD1, 5 bases. V was clipped by 4 bases and J by 3 bases, with 9 bases between them. CDR1 is MNHEY, CDR2 SMNVEV, per germline (reference sequence). The CDR3 runs to 13 residues. The CDR3 spells CASSSSRDTEAFF. Written as DNA, the CDR3 is TGTGCCAGCAGTTCCTCCAGGGACACTGAAGCTTTCTTT.

The chain links TRBV29-1 to TRBJ2-1; D is ambiguous. The V end was cut by 1 base, the J end by 5 bases, with 12 bases between. The CDR3 is 14 amino acids. CDR1 is SQVTM, CDR2 ANQGSEA, per germline. The CDR3 protein is CSVEGPGKDNEQFF. The CDR3 nucleotides read TGCAGCGTTGAAGGGCCCGGAAAAGACAATGAGCAGTTCTTC.

The genes are TRBV6-1 and TRBJ2-5; 9 bases fit TRBD1. The CDR3 consists of 13 residues. V shed 6 bases and J 13 bases; nucleotides not matched to a gene: 12. From germline, CDR1 is MNHNS and CDR2 SASEGT. CDR3 region: CASRIRDRDSPYF. The DNA of the CDR3 is TGTGCCAGCAGGATCCGGGACAGGGACTCGCCGTACTTC.

The chain links TRBV29-1 to TRBJ1-1; 7 bases agree with TRBD1. V dropped 4 bases and J dropped 0; count of bases not matched to a gene: 5. The CDR3 totals 14 residues. Per the germline V gene, CDR1 is SQVTM and CDR2 is ANQGSEA. The CDR3 reads CSVATGRMNTEAFF. For the CDR3, the DNA is TGCAGCGTTGCGACAGGGAGAATGAACACTGAAGCTTTCTTT.

The chain recombines TRBV20-1 with TRBJ2-1; 7 bases are a match to TRBD2. The CDR3 is 14 amino acids. CDR1 and CDR2 (germline): DFQATT, SNEGSKA (reference sequence). The J segment lost 6 bases and the V segment lost 6 bases, leaving 11 bases of the junction unmatched. The CDR3 DNA reads TGCAGTGCCCGGGACTACCTATCAATCAATGAGCAGTTCTTC. Protein sequence: CSARDYLSINEQFF.

This rearrangement joins TRBV7-6 to TRBJ2-7; D call uncertain. The J call is uncertain, as TRBJ2-5 better fits the DNA end. In germline, CDR1 is SGHVS, CDR2 FNYEAQ. The length of the CDR3 is 12 residues. The CDR3 region is CASSPRAETQYF. In DNA, the CDR3 is TGTGCCAGCAGCCCTAGGGCGGAGACCCAGTACTTC.

CDR3 DNA sequence: TGTGCCAGCAAGAGGACAGGGGATAGCAATCAGCCCCAGCATTTT. Its translation: CASKRTGDSNQPQHF. The V gene is TRBV7-9, the J gene TRBJ1-5; 9 nucleotides align to TRBD1. Germline assignment: CDR1 SEHNR and CDR2 FQNEAQ (reference sequence). The CDR3 consists of 15 residues. V shed 7 bases and J 0 bases; nucleotides not matched to a gene: 4.

This CDR3 reads CAWSWERAQNIQYF. The CDR3 DNA reads as TGTGCCTGGAGCTGGGAGCGGGCTCAAAACATTCAGTACTTC. The rearrangement uses TRBV30 and TRBJ2-4, with a tentative D call TRBD2 (6 bases). The germline gives CDR1 GTSNPN, CDR2 SVGIG (reference sequence). V was shortened by 3 bases and J by 5 bases, with 14 bases between the two germline ends. The CDR3 loop spans 14 amino acids.

For the CDR3, the DNA is TGTGCCAGCAGTGGGGGCGGTACTGAAGCTTTCTTT. Its protein is CASSGGGTEAFF. V is TRBV6-6 and J is TRBJ1-1, with D perhaps TRBD1 (6 bases). V shed 5 bases and J shed 5 bases, with 9 bases lying between them. The CDR3 sequence is 12 residues long. Germline V CDR1 and CDR2: MNHNY, SVGAGI (reference sequence).

The table lists this clonotype with a count of one. The CDR3 protein is CASSLKLGSVVGYTF. For the CDR3, the DNA is TGTGCCAGCAGCTTGAAGCTGGGATCCGTGGTAGGCTACACCTTC. The chain recombines TRBV5-6 with TRBJ1-2, with unresolved D. Germline CDR1 SGHDT, CDR2 YYEEEE. This CDR3 spans 15 amino acids. The V gene lost 1 base and the J gene lost 8 bases, with 18 bases spanning the gap.

The chain combines TRBV14 with TRBJ2-1; 7 bases agree with TRBD1. The J segment lost 0 bases and the V segment lost 0 bases, leaving 11 bases of the junction unmatched. CDR1 and CDR2 from the germline V gene are SGHDN and FVKESK. The CDR3 length is 19 residues. CDR3: CASSQDQASGQPSYNEQFF. In DNA, the CDR3 is TGTGCCAGCAGCCAAGACCAGGCCTCGGGACAGCCCTCCTACAATGAGCAGTTCTTC.

This chain uses TRBV3-1 with TRBJ2-5; tentatively, D is TRBD2 (5 bases). The J call is doubtful: the DNA matches TRBJ2-7 better. The germline CDR1 and CDR2 sequences are LGHDT and YNNKEL (reference sequence). The CDR3 spans 14 residues. CDR3 residues: CASSQGLISYEQYF. The CDR3 DNA reads as TGTGCCAGCAGCCAAGGACTAATCTCCTACGAGCAGTACTTC.

The J gene is TRBJ2-6, the V gene TRBV28; 11 nucleotides align to TRBD1. Germline CDR1 reads MDHEN; CDR2 reads SYDVKM. V lost 4 bases to trimming and J lost 5 bases; unmatched junction nucleotides: 7. The CDR3 sequence is 17 residues long. The DNA of the CDR3 is TGTGCCAGCAGTTCGGGACAGGGGGGGGGGAGGGCCAACGTCCTGACTTTC. This sequence encodes CASSSGQGGGRANVLTF. Together with reference TRBV28 and TRBJ2-6, the CDR3 gives the full variable domain: DVKVTQSSRYLVKRTGEKVFLECVQDMDHENMFWYRQDPGLGLRLIYFSYDVKMKEKGDIPEGYSVSREKKERFSLILESASTNQTSMYLCASSSGQGGGRANVLTFGAGSRLTVL.

This chain connects TRBV19 to TRBJ1-5, with 8 bases identical to TRBD1. V trimming: 0 bases; J trimming: 7 bases; junction bases outside the gene matches: 5. Germline CDR1 reads LNHDA; CDR2 reads SQIVND (reference sequence). The CDR3 totals 15 residues. The CDR3 DNA sequence: TGTGCCAGTAGTATAGACAGACAGGGGAACCAGCCCCAGCATTTT. Translating it yields CASSIDRQGNQPQHF.

This clonotype was found once. The chain carries TRBV6-5 and TRBJ2-3; D possibly corresponds to TRBD2 (6 bases). CDR1 is MNHEY and CDR2 is SVGAGI in the germline V gene. The CDR3 length is 15 residues. V dropped 4 bases and J dropped 1 base, with 12 bases sitting between them. CDR3 region: CASSSYSGGTDTQYF. The CDR3 bases are TGTGCCAGCAGTTCGTATTCGGGGGGCACAGATACGCAGTATTTT.

The rearrangement links TRBV12-3 or TRBV12-4 to TRBJ1-2; possible D gene TRBD1, 6 bases. Trimming removed 6 bases from V and 4 bases from J, with 21 bases in between. This CDR3 has 16 residues. CDR3 loop: CASSPTGLGAGYGYTF. The CDR3 DNA is TGTGCCAGCAGCCCGACGGGACTGGGGGCGGGCTATGGCTACACCTTC.

This clonotype was seen only a few times. V gene TRBV5-1 combines with J gene TRBJ2-3, with 8 bases identical to TRBD2. CDR1 is SGHRS, CDR2 YFSETQ, per germline. Unmatched junction bases numbered 8, after V lost 2 bases and J lost 6 bases. The CDR3 sequence is 15 residues long. The DNA of the CDR3 is TGCGCCAGCAGCTTAGGGAGGTCTAGCGGGGATACGCAGTATTTT. Amino acids: CASSLGRSSGDTQYF.

V usage is TRBV20-1 and J usage is TRBJ2-5; D is unclear. Germline V gene lookup returns CDR1 DFQATT and CDR2 SNEGSKA (reference sequence). The CDR3 runs 10 residues. V was cut by 6 bases and J by 5 bases, with 7 bases left in between. The CDR3 DNA sequence: TGCAGTGCAGTAGGGGAGACCCAGTACTTC. Translation gives CSAVGETQYF.

This clonotype was counted only a few times. V and J are TRBV29-1 and TRBJ2-7; 9 bases align to TRBD2. The DNA end favors TRBJ2-5, so the J call may be wrong. In germline, CDR1 is SQVTM, CDR2 ANQGSEA. The CDR3 length is 13 residues. The CDR3 sequence is CSEGLAGRETQYF. The CDR3 DNA is TGCAGCGAGGGGCTAGCGGGAAGAGAGACCCAGTACTTC.

This clonotype was seen a few times. V is TRBV29-1 and J is TRBJ1-2, with D possibly matching TRBD1 (6 bases). Germline loops: CDR1 SQVTM, CDR2 ANQGSEA. Trimming pared 0 bases from V and 8 bases from J, leaving 10 bases between. The CDR3 sequence is 12 residues long. As DNA, the CDR3 is TGCAGCGTTGAAGATCGACAGGCCGGCTACACCTTC. Translating it yields CSVEDRQAGYTF.

Comments on this clonotype: A much larger clone sits a single nucleotide away, making a read error possible. The genes are TRBV29-1 and TRBJ1-2; D remains unclear. Trimming shortened V by 4 bases and J by 5 bases, and 8 bases separated the two germline ends. The CDR3 contains 11 residues. The germline CDR1 and CDR2 sequences are SQVTM and ANQGSEA. The CDR3 bases are TGCAGCGTTGTGGTGGGATATGGCTACACCTTC. Protein: CSVVVGYGYTF.

The sample holds a few counts of this clonotype. J is TRBJ2-1 and V is TRBV20-1, with 9 bases that match TRBD2. V shed 3 bases and J 4 bases; nucleotides not matched to a gene: 7. Germline V CDR1 and CDR2: DFQATT, SNEGSKA (reference sequence). This CDR3 spans 15 amino acids. DNA of the CDR3: TGCAGTGCTAGTAATAGCGGGAGAGGGTACAATGAGCAGTTCTTC. It codes for CSASNSGRGYNEQFF.

This rearrangement joins TRBV2 to TRBJ2-1, with TRBD2 matching over 9 bases. The V and J ends lost 4 bases and 7 bases, in that order; junction bases with no gene match: 5. The CDR3 is 14 residues long. Germline values: CDR1 SNHLY, CDR2 FYNNEI. This CDR3 is CASSGTSGRNEQFF. In DNA form, the CDR3 reads TGTGCCAGCAGTGGTACGAGCGGGAGGAATGAGCAGTTCTTC.

The CDR3 protein is CASSQGLVNLGQYF. CDR3 DNA: TGTGCCAGCAGCCAGGGACTAGTCAATCTGGGGCAGTACTTC. This chain uses TRBV12-3 or TRBV12-4 with TRBJ2-7; 8 nucleotides align to TRBD2. The CDR3 sequence is 14 residues long. With V trimmed by 6 bases and J by 9 bases, 13 bases remained unmatched.

This clonotype was counted between two and nine times. Here the CDR3 reads CASSQEGPGSYEQYF. The CDR3 coding sequence is TGCGCCAGCAGCCAAGAAGGTCCGGGCTCCTACGAGCAGTACTTC. The chain links TRBV4-1 to TRBJ2-7, with D unresolved. Trimming took off 0 bases at V and 0 bases at J, with 9 bases between the two ends. Germline lookup yields CDR1 MGHRA and CDR2 YSYEKL. This CDR3 has 15 residues.

The genes are TRBV15 and TRBJ1-2; D may be TRBD1 (5 bases). This CDR3 comprises 17 residues. Germline lookup yields CDR1 LNHNV and CDR2 YYDKDF (reference sequence). Trimming took 0 bases from V and 3 from J, leaving 17 bases between them. The chain's CDR3 is CATSREAKGARDYGYTF. The DNA for the CDR3 is TGTGCCACCAGCAGAGAAGCAAAAGGGGCCAGGGACTATGGCTACACCTTC.

The V gene is TRBV3-1, the J gene TRBJ2-1; TRBD1 aligns across 7 bases. V lost 7 bases, J lost 10 bases, and 19 bases stayed unmatched. The V gene's germline CDR1 is LGHDT and CDR2 YNNKEL (reference sequence). The CDR3 length is 16 residues. Written as DNA, the CDR3 is TGTGCCAGCATCGATACAGGGGTGACGCAGCCATGGGAGCAGTTCTTC. This gives the protein CASIDTGVTQPWEQFF.

CDR3 region: CASSVAPGRGENIQYF. The CDR3 nucleotides read TGTGCCAGCAGCGTAGCTCCGGGAAGGGGGGAAAACATTCAGTACTTC. V is TRBV9 and J is TRBJ2-4, with D tentatively TRBD1 or TRBD2 (6 bases each). Germline-derived CDR1 and CDR2 are SGDLS and YYNGEE. The V end was cut by 0 bases, the J end by 5 bases, with 15 bases between. This CDR3 comprises 16 residues.